This T cell receptor (beta chain) is drawn from a study of T cells after yellow fever vaccination. This clonotype was seen a handful of times. V shed 5 bases and J shed 7 bases, with 18 bases lying between them. Germline lookup yields CDR1 SGHTA and CDR2 FQGNSA. This CDR3 region has 15 residues. The authors made TCR cDNA by 5'RACE template switching, adding a universal primer site and UMIs. TCRdb reprocessed the 5' RACE reads with MiXCR, giving one entry per CDR3 protein. The sample includes under 350,000 distinct CDR3 sequences, roughly 4.3% of them seen just once. This chain joins TRBV7-2 and TRBJ2-4, with D possibly TRBD2 on 5 matching bases. The sequencing here drew on PBMCs, taken 5 days after the yellow fever booster vaccination. The clonotype comes from a man between 18 and 29 years old who received the YFV17D yellow fever vaccine. The CDR3 sequence: CASSPSWASENIQYF. In DNA, the CDR3 is TGTGCCAGCAGCCCTAGCTGGGCCAGTGAGAACATTCAGTACTTC. Complete variable domain (other parts from reference TRBV7-2 and TRBJ2-4): GAGVSQSPSNKVTEKGKDVELRCDPISGHTALYWYRQSLGQGLEFLIYFQGNSAPDKSGLPSDRFSAERTGGSVSTLTIQRTQQEDSAVYLCASSPSWASENIQYFGAGTRLSVL.